This TCR beta chain comes out of a study of siplizumab effects on memory and regulatory T cells. V lost 6 bases to trimming and J lost 0 bases, with 22 bases between them. CDR1 and CDR2 (germline): MNHEY, SMNVEV (reference sequence). The CDR3 has 18 residues. Generated by immunoSEQ multiplex PCR, the TCRdb table keeps only in-frame clones and is missing some. The sample contains about 100,000 clones, over 90% of which appear only once. This TCR came from a human donor in good health. Sequencing was carried out using non-Treg CD4+ T cells sorted from blood. The V gene is TRBV27, the J gene TRBJ2-3, with D maybe TRBD2 (6 bases). Here the CDR3 reads CASRNLYSGPSSTDTQYF. The CDR3 DNA reads TGTGCCAGCAGGAATCTTTATAGCGGACCCTCTAGCACAGATACGCAGTATTTT.